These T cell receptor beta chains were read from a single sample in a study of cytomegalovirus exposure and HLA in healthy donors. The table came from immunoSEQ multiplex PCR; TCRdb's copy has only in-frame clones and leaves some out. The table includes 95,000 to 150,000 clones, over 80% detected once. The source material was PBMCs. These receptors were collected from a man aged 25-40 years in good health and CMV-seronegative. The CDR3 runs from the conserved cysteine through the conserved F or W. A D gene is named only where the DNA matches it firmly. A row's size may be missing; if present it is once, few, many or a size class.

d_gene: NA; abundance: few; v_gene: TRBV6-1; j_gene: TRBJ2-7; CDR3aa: CASPSDFSYEQYF; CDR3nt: TGTGCCAGCCCCAGCGACTTTTCCTACGAGCAGTACTTC
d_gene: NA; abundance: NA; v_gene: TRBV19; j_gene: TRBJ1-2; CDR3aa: CASRGPGANYGYTF; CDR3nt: TGTGCCAGTAGGGGCCCAGGGGCTAACTATGGCTACACCTTC
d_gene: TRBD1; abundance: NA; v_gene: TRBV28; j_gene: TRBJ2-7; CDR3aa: CASSFGDRDYEQYF; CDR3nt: TGTGCCAGCAGTTTTGGGGACAGGGACTACGAGCAGTACTTC
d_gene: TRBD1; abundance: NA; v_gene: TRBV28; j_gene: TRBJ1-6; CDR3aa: CASSSPLGQGTDSPLHF; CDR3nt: TGTGCCAGCAGTTCGCCGCTGGGACAGGGGACGGATTCACCCCTCCACTTT
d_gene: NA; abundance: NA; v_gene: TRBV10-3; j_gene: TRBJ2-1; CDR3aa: CAISYVGGLDNEQFF; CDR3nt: TGTGCCATCAGTTACGTTGGGGGACTCGACAATGAGCAGTTCTTC
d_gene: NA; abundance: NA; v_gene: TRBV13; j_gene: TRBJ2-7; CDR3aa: CASSRDRTRTYEQYF; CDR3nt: TGTGCCAGCAGCCGCGACCGGACAAGAACCTACGAGCAGTACTTC
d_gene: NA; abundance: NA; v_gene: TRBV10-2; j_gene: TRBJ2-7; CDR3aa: CASSERAGTYEQYF; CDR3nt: TGCGCCAGCAGTGAGAGAGCAGGAACCTACGAGCAGTACTTC
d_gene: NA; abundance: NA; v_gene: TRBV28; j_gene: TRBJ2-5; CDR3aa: CASSPTSPVTQYF; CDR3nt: TGTGCCAGCAGTCCTACTAGTCCGGTGACCCAGTACTTC
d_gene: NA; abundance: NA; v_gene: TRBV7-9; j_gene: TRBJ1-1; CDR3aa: CASSENSGSDTEAFF; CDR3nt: TGTGCCAGCAGCGAGAACAGTGGGAGTGACACTGAAGCTTTCTTT
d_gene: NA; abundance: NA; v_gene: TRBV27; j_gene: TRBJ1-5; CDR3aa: CAGPNSDSNQPQHF; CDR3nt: TGTGCCGGCCCTAACAGTGATAGCAATCAGCCCCAGCATTTT
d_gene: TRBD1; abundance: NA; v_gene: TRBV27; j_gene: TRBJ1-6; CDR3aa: CASSFSGQGNSPLHF; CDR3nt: TGTGCCAGCAGTTTCTCGGGACAGGGGAATTCACCCCTCCACTTT
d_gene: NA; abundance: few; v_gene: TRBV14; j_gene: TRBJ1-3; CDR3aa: CASSPRIKGDTIYF; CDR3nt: TGTGCCAGCAGCCCGCGGATCAAAGGGGACACCATATATTTT
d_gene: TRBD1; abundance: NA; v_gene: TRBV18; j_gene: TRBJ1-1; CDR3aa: CASSPLPQGGAEAFF; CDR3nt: TGTGCCAGCTCACCTTTGCCCCAGGGGGGAGCTGAAGCTTTCTTT
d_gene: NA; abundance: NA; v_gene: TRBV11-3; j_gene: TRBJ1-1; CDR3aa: CASSLWRNTEAFF; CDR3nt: TGTGCCAGCAGCTTGTGGAGGAACACTGAAGCTTTCTTT
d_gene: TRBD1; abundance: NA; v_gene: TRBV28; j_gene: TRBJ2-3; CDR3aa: CASSSYRGTDTQYF; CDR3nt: TGTGCCAGCAGTTCGTACAGGGGTACAGATACGCAGTATTTT
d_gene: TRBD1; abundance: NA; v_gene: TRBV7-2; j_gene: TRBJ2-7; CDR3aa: CASSFGQGLGYEQYF; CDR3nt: TGTGCCAGCAGCTTTGGACAGGGGTTGGGTTACGAGCAGTACTTC
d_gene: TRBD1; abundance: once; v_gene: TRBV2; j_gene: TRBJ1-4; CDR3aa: CASRLGQGSEKLFF; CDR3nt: TGTGCCAGCAGACTCGGACAGGGTTCTGAAAAACTGTTTTTT
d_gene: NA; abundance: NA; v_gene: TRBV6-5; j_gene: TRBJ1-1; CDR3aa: CASSYGQSTEAFF; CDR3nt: TGTGCCAGCAGTTATGGTCAGTCCACTGAAGCTTTCTTT
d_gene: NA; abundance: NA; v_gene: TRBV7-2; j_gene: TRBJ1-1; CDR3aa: CASLPGGMLMNTEAFF; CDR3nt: TGTGCCAGCCTACCCGGAGGGATGCTCATGAACACTGAAGCTTTCTTT
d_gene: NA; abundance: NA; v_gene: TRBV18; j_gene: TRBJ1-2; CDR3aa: CASSPGEGRGAYGYTF; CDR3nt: TGTGCCAGCTCACCCGGAGAGGGACGGGGGGCGTATGGCTACACCTTC
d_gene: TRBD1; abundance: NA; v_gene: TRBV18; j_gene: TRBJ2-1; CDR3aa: CASSPSGTGGEQFF; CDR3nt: TGTGCCAGCTCACCTTCCGGGACAGGGGGAGAGCAGTTCTTC
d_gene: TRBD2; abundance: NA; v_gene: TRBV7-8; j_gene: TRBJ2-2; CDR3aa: CASVAGTANTGELFF; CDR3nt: TGTGCCAGCGTAGCGGGGACCGCGAACACCGGGGAGCTGTTTTTT
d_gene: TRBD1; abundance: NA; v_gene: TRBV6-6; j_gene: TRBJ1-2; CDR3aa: CASSGGTGPNYGYTF; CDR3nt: TGTGCCAGCAGTGGGGGGACAGGACCTAACTATGGCTACACCTTC
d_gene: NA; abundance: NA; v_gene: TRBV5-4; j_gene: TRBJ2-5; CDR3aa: CASSLAGLSSKETQYF; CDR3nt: TGTGCCAGCAGCTTGGCCGGTCTTAGCTCCAAAGAGACCCAGTACTTC
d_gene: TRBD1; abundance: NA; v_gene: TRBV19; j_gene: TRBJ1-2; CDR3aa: CASSIEDREEDGYTF; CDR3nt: TGTGCCAGTAGTATCGAGGACAGGGAAGAGGATGGCTACACCTTC
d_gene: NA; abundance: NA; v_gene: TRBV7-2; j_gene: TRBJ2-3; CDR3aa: CASSLAGTRLSTDTQYF; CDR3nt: TGTGCCAGCAGCTTAGCCGGGACAAGACTTAGCACAGATACGCAGTATTTT
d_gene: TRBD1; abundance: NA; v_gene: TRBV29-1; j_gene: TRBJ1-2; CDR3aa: CSVLGGAGGFQGYTF; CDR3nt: TGCAGCGTCCTAGGGGGGGCAGGGGGCTTCCAGGGCTACACCTTC
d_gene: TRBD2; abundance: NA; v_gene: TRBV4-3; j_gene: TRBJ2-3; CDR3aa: CASSQGRGGTTDTQYF; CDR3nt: TGCGCCAGCAGCCAAGGGCGGGGGGGCACCACAGATACGCAGTATTTT
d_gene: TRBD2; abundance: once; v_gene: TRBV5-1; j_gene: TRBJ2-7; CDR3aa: CASSFAGVAYEQYF; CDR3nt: TGCGCCAGCAGCTTCGCGGGGGTCGCCTACGAGCAGTACTTC
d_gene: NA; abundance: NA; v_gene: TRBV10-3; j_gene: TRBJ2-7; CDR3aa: CAISESDRAYEQYF; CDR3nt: TGTGCCATCAGTGAGTCGGACAGAGCCTACGAGCAGTACTTC
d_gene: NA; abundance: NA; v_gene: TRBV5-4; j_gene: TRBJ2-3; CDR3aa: CASSPGDVGGDTQYF; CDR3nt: TGTGCCAGCAGCCCTGGGGATGTAGGGGGTGATACGCAGTATTTT
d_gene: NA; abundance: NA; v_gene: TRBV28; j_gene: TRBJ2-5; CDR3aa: CASSSGTLETQYF; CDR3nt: TGTGCCAGCAGCTCCGGGACTCTAGAGACCCAGTACTTC
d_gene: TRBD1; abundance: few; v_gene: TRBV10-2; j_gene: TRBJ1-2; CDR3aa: CASSELGQGNYGYTF; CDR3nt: TGCGCCAGCAGTGAGTTGGGACAGGGAAACTATGGCTACACCTTC
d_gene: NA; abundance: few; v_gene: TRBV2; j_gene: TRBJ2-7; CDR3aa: CASSGSAEAFGGATF; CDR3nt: TGTGCCAGCAGTGGCTCCGCGGAGGCTTTTGGCGGTGCGACATTC
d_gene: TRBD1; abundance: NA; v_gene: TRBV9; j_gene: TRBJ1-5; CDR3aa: CASSAHRGFRNQPQHF; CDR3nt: TGTGCCAGCAGCGCACACAGGGGTTTTCGCAATCAGCCCCAGCATTTT
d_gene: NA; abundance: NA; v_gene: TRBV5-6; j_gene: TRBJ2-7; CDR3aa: CASSFPLSYEQYF; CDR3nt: TGTGCCAGCAGCTTTCCCCTGTCCTACGAGCAGTACTTC
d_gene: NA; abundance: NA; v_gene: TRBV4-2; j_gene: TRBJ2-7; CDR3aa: CASSGSGREQYF; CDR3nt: TGTGCCAGCAGCGGGAGTGGGCGCGAGCAGTACTTC